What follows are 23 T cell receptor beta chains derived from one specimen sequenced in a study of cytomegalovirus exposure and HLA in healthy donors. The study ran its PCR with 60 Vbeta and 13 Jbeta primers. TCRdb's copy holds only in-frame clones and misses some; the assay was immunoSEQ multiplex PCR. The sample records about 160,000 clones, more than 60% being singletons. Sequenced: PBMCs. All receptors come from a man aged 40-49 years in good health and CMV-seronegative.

The CDR3 is CASSYSTSGYNEQFF. The CDR3 DNA reads as TGTGCCAGCAGTTACTCGACTAGCGGGTACAATGAGCAGTTCTTC. The chain links TRBV6-6 to TRBJ2-1; 10 bases align to TRBD2. Trimming removed 0 bases from V and 4 bases from J; junction bases left unmatched: 0. The germline V gene encodes CDR1 MNHNY and CDR2 SVGAGI (reference sequence). The CDR3 contains 15 residues.

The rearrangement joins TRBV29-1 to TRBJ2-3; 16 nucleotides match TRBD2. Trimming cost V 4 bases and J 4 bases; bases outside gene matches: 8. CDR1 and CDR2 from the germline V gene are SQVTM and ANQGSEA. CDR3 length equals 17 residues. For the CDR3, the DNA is TGCAGCGTTGTGGGACTAGCGGGGGGGTTTCCCGCAGATACGCAGTATTTT. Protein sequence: CSVVGLAGGFPADTQYF.

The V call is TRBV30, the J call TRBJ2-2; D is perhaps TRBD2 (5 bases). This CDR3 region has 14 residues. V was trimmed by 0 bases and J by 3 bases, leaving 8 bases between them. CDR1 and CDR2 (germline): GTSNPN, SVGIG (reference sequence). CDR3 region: CAWSVAAYTGELFF. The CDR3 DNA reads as TGTGCCTGGAGTGTAGCGGCATACACCGGGGAGCTGTTTTTT.

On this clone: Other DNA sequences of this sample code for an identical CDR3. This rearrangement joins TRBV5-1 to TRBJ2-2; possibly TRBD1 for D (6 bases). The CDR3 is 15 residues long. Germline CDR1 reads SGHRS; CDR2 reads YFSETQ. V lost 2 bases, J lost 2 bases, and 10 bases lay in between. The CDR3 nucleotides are TGCGCCAGCAGCTTAACAGGGACCAACACCGGGGAGCTGTTTTTT. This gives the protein CASSLTGTNTGELFF.

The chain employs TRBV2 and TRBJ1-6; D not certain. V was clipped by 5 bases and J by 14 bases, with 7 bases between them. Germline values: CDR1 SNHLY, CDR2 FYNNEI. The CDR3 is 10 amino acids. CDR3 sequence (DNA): TGTGCCAGCAGTCAAAGCACCCTCCACTTT. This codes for CASSQSTLHF.

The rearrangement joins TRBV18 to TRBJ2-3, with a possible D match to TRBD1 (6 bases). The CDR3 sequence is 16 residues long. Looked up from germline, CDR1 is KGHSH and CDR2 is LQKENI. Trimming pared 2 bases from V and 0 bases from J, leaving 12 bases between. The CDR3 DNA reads TGTGCCAGCTCACCAGTTACAGGGTTGAGCACAGATACGCAGTATTTT. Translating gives CASSPVTGLSTDTQYF. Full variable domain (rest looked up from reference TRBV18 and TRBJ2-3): NAGVMQNPRHLVRRRGQEARLRCSPMKGHSHVYWYRQLPEEGLKFMVYLQKENIIDESGMPKERFSAEFPKEGPSILRIQQVVRGDSAAYFCASSPVTGLSTDTQYFGPGTRLTVL.

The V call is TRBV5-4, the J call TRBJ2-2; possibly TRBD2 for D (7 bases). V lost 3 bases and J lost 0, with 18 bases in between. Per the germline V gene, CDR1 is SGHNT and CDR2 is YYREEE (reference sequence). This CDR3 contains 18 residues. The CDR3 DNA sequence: TGTGCCAGCAGCTCTGGAGAGGCGGGGGCCTCGAACACCGGGGAGCTGTTTTTT. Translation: CASSSGEAGASNTGELFF.

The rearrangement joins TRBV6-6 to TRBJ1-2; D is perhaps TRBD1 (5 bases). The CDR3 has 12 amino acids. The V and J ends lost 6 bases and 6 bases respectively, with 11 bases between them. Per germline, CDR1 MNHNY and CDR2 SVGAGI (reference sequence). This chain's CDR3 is CASRVGGDGYTF. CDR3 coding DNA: TGTGCCAGCAGGGTGGGGGGGGATGGCTACACCTTC.

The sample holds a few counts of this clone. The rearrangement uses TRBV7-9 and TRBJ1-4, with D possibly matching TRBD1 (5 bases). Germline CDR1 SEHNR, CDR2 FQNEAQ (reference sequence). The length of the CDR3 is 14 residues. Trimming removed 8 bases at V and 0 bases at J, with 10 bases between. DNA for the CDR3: TGTGCCAGCCGGGGGTACCCAACTAATGAAAAACTGTTTTTT. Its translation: CASRGYPTNEKLFF.

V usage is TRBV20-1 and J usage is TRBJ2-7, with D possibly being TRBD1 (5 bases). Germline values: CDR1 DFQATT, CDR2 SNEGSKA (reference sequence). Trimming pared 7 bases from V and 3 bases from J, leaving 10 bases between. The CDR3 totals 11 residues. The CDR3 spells CSGGIDYEQYF. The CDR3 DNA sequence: TGCAGTGGGGGCATCGACTACGAGCAGTACTTC.

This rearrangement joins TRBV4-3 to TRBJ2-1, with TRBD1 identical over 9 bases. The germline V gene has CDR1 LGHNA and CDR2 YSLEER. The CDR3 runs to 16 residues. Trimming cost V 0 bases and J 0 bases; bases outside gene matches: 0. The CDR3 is CASSQETGGSYNEQFF. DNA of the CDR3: TGCGCCAGCAGCCAAGAGACAGGGGGCTCCTACAATGAGCAGTTCTTC.

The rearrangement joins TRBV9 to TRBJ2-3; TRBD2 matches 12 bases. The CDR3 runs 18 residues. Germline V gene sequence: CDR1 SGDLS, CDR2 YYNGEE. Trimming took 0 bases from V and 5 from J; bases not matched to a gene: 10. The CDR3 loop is CASSVDGGPSGGVDTQYF. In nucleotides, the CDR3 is TGTGCCAGCAGCGTAGATGGTGGACCTAGCGGGGGGGTAGATACGCAGTATTTT.

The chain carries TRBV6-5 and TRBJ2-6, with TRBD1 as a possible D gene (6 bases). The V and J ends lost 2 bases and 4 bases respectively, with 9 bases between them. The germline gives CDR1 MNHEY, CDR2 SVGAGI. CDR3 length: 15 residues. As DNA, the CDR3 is TGTGCCAGCAGTTACATGGGGGCCGGGGCCAACGTCCTGACTTTC. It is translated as CASSYMGAGANVLTF.

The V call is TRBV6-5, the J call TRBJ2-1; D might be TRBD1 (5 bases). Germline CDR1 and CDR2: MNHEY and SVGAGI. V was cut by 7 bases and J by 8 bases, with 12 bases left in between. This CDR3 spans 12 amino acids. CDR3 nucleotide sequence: TGTGCCAGCACCAAGTGGGGCGATGAGCAGTTCTTC. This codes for CASTKWGDEQFF.

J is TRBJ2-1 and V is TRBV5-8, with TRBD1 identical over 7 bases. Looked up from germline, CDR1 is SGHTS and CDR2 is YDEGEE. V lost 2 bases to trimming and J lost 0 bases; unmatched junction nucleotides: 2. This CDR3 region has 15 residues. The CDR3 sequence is CASSLQGRSYNEQFF. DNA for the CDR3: TGTGCCAGCAGCTTACAGGGGCGCTCCTACAATGAGCAGTTCTTC.

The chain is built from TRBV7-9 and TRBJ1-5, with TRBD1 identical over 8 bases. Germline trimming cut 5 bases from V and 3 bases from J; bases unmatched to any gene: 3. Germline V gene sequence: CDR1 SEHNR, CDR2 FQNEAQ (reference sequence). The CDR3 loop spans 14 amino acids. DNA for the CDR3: TGTGCCAGCAGCAGACAGGGGTTCAATCAGCCCCAGCATTTT. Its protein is CASSRQGFNQPQHF. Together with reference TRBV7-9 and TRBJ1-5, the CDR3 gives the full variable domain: DTGVSQNPRHKITKRGQNVTFRCDPISEHNRLYWYRQTLGQGPEFLTYFQNEAQLEKSRLLSDRFSAERPKGSFSTLEIQRTEQGDSAMYLCASSRQGFNQPQHFGDGTRLSIL.

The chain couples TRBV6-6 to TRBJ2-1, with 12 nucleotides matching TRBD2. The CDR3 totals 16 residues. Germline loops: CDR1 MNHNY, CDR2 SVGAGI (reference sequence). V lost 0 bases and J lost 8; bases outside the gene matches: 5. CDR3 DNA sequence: TGTGCCAGCAGTTACTCGCCTAGCGGGGGGGCCGATGAGCAGTTCTTC. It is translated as CASSYSPSGGADEQFF.

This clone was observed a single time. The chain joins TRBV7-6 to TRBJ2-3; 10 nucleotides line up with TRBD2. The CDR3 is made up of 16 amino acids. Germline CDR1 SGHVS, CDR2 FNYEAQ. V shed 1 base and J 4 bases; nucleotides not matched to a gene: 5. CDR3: CASSLGAGGYPDTQYF. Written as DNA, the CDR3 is TGTGCCAGCAGCTTAGGAGCGGGGGGGTACCCAGATACGCAGTATTTT.

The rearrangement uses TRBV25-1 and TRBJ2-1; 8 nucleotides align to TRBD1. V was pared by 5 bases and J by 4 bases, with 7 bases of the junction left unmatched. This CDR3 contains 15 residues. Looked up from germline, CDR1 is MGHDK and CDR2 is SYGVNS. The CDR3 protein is CASSNRDRRYNEQFF. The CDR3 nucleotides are TGTGCCAGCAGTAACCGGGACAGGAGATACAATGAGCAGTTCTTC.

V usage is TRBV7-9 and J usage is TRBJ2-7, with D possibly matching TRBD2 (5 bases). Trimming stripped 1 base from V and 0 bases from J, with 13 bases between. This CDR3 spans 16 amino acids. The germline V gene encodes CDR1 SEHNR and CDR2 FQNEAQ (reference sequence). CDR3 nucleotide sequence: TGTGCCAGCAGCTTAGTCGCCGGGATCAGCTCCTACGAGCAGTACTTC. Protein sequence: CASSLVAGISSYEQYF.

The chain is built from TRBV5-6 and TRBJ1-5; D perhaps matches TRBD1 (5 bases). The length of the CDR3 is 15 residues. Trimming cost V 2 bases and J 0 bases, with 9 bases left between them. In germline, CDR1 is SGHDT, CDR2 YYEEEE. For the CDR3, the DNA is TGTGCCAGCAGCTTCATAGGGGATAGCAATCAGCCCCAGCATTTT. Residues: CASSFIGDSNQPQHF. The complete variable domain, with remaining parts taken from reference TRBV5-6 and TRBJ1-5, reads DAGVTQSPTHLIKTRGQQVTLRCSPKSGHDTVSWYQQALGQGPQFIFQYYEEEERQRGNFPDRFSGHQFPNYSSELNVNALLLGDSALYLCASSFIGDSNQPQHFGDGTRLSIL.

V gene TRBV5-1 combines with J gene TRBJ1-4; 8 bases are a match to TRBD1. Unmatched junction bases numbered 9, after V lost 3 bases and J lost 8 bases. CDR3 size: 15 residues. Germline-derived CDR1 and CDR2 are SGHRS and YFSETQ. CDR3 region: CASSSSGGMYEKLFF. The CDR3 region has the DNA TGCGCCAGCAGCTCCTCAGGGGGCATGTACGAAAAACTGTTTTTT.

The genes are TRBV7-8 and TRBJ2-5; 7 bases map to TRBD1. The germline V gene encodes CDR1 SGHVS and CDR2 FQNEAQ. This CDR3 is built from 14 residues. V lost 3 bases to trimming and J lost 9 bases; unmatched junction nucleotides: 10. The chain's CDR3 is CASSLTGSALSQYF. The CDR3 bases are TGTGCCAGCAGCTTGACAGGGTCAGCCCTGTCCCAGTACTTC.